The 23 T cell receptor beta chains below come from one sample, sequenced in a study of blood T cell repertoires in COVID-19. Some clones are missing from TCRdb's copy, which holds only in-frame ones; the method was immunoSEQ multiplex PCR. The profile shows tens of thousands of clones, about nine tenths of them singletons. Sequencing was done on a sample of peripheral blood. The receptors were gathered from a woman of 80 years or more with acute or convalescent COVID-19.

The CDR3 reads CASSDIFLPPMLGTF. The CDR3 coding sequence is TGTGCCAGCAGCGATATTTTCCTACCCCCTATGCTAGGAACCTTC. The chain uses TRBV6-5 and TRBJ1-2, with D unclear. CDR3 length equals 15 residues. Germline-derived CDR1 and CDR2 are MNHEY and SVGAGI. Trimming took off 6 bases at V and 14 bases at J, with 28 bases between the two ends.

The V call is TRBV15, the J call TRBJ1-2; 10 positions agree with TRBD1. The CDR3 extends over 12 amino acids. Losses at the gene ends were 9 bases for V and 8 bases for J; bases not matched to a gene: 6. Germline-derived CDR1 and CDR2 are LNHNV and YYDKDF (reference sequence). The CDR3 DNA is TGTGCCACTAGACAGGGGGCGCGGGGCTACACCTTC. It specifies CATRQGARGYTF.

CDR3 sequence (DNA): TGTGCCAGCAGCTTAGAATGGGCAGCGGGGACCACCGGGGAGCTGTTTTTT. It yields the protein CASSLEWAAGTTGELFF. The rearrangement joins TRBV7-2 to TRBJ2-2; TRBD2 matches at 7 bases. Germline CDR1 is SGHTA and CDR2 is FQGNSA. The CDR3 covers 17 residues. V lost 1 base and J lost 4; bases outside the gene matches: 9.

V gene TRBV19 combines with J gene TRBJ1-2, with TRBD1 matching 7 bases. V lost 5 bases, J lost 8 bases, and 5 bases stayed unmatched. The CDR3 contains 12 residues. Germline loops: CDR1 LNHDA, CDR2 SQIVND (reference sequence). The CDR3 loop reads CASSATGQGYTF. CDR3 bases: TGTGCCAGTAGTGCGACAGGGCAAGGCTACACCTTC.

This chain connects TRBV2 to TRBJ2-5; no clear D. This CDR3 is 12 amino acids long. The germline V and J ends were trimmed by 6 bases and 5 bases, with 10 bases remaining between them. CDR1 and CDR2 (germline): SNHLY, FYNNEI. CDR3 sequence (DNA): TGTGCCAGCAGCCCAATCAGGGAGACCCAGTACTTC. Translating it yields CASSPIRETQYF.

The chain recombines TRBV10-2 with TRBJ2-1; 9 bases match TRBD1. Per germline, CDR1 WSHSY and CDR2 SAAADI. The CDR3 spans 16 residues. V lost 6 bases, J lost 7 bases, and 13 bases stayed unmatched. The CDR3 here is CASRALPGQGGNEQFF. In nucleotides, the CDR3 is TGCGCCAGCAGGGCACTCCCGGGACAGGGTGGTAATGAGCAGTTCTTC.

The CDR3 DNA sequence: TGTGCCAGCAGAGAGGGACAGGGTTACACCGGGGAGCTGTTTTTT. Its translation is CASREGQGYTGELFF. This chain joins TRBV2 and TRBJ2-2, with TRBD1 matching 9 bases. This CDR3 comprises 15 residues. Germline CDR1 reads SNHLY; CDR2 reads FYNNEI. Trimming cost V 6 bases and J 3 bases; bases outside gene matches: 5.

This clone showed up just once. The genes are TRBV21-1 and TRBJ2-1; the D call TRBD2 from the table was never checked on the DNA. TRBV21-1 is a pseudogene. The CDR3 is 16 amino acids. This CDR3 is CASSPHPGLAPNEQFF. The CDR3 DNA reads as TGTGCCAGCAGCCCTCACCCGGGACTAGCCCCCAATGAGCAGTTCTTC.

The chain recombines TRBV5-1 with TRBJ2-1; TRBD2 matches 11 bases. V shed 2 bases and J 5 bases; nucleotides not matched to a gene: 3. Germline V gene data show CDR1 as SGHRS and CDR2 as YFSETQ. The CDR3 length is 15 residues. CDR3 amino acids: CASSFSGGANNEQFF. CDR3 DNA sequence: TGCGCCAGCAGCTTTAGCGGGGGGGCCAACAATGAGCAGTTCTTC. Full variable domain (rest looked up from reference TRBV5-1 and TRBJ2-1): KAGVTQTPRYLIKTRGQQVTLSCSPISGHRSVSWYQQTPGQGLQFLFEYFSETQRNKGNFPGRFSGRQFSNSRSEMNVSTLELGDSALYLCASSFSGGANNEQFFGPGTRLTVL.

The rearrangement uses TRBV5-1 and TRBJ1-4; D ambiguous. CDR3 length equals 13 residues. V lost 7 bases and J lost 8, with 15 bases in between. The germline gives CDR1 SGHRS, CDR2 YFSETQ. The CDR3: CASATGETEKLFF. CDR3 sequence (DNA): TGCGCCAGCGCCACCGGGGAAACGGAAAAACTGTTTTTT.

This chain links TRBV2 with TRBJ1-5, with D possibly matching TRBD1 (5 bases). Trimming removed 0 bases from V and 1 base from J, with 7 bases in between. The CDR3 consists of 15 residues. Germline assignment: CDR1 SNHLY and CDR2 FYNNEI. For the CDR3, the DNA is TGTGCCAGCAGTGAAGCGAGACAGAGCAATCAGCCCCAGCATTTT. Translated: CASSEARQSNQPQHF.

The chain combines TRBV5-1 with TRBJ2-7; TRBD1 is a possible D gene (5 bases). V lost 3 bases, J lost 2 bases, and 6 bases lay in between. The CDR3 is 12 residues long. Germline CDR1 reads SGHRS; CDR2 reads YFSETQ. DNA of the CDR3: TGCGCCAGCAGCTGGGGCCCCTACGAGCAGTACTTC. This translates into CASSWGPYEQYF.

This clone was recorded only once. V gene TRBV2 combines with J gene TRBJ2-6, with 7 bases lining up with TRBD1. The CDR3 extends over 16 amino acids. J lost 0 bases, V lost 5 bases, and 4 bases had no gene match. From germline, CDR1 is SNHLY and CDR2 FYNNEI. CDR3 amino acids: CASSPDRSSGANVLTF. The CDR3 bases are TGTGCCAGCAGTCCGGACAGGAGCTCTGGGGCCAACGTCCTGACTTTC.

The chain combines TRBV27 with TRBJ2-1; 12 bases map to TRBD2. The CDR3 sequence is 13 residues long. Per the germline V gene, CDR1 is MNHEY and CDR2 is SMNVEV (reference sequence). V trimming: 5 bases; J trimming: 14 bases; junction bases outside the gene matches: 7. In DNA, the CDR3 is TGTGCCAGCAGTCTCTCCTCTAGCGGGGGGGAGTTCTTC. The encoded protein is CASSLSSSGGEFF.

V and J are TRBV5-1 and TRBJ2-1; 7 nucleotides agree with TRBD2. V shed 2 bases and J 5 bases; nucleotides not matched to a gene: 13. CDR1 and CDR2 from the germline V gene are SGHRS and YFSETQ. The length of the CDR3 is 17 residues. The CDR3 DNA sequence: TGCGCCAGCAGCTTCCCATCGTTCGGCGGGGGAAACAATGAGCAGTTCTTC. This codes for CASSFPSFGGGNNEQFF.

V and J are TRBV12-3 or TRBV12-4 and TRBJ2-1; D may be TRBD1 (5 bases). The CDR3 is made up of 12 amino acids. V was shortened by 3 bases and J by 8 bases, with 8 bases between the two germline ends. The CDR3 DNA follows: TGTGCCAGCAGTTTGGACAATCATGAGCAGTTCTTC. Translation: CASSLDNHEQFF.

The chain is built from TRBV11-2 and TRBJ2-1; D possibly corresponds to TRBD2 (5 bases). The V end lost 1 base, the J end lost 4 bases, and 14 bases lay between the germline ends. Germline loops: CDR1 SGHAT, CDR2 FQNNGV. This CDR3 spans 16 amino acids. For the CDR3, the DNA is TGTGCCAGCAGCTTAGTGGGTCGGAGGTCTTACAATGAGCAGTTCTTC. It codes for CASSLVGRRSYNEQFF.

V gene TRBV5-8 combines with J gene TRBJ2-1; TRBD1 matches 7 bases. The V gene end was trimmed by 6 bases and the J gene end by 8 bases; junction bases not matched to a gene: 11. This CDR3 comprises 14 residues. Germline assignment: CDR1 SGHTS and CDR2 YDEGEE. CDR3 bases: TGTGCCAGCACTGCCAGGGGGTTTTCGGATGAGCAGTTCTTC. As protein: CASTARGFSDEQFF.

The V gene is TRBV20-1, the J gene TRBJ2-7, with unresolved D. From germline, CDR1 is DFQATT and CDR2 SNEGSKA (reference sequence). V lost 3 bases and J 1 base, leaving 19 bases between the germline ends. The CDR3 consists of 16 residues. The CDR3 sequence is CSASVQPSRWSYEQYF. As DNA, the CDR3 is TGCAGTGCTAGTGTACAGCCGAGCCGGTGGTCCTACGAGCAGTACTTC.

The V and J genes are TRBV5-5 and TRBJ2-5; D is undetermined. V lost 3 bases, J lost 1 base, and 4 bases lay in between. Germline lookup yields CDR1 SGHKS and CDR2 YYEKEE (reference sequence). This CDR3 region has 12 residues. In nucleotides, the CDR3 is TGTGCCAGCAGCTGGGCCCAAGAGACCCAGTACTTC. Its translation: CASSWAQETQYF.

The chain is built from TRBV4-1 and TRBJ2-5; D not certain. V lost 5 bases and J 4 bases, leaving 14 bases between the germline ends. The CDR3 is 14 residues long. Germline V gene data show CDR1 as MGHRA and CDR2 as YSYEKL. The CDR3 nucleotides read TGCGCCAGCAGCTCCACTGTGAGTCGAGAGACCCAGTACTTC. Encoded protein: CASSSTVSRETQYF.

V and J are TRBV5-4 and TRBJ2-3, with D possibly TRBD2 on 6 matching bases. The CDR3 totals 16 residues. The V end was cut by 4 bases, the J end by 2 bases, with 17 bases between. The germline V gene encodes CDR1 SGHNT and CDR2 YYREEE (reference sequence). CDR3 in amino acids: CASSPALRGNTDTQYF. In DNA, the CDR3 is TGTGCCAGCAGCCCCGCCCTACGGGGGAACACAGATACGCAGTATTTT.

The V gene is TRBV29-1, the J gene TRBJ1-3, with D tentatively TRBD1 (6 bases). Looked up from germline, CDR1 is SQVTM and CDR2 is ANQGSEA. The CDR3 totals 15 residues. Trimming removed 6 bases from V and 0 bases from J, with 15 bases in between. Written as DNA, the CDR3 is TGCAGCGTCGTCGACAGGAGATTCTCTGGAAACACCATATATTTT. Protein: CSVVDRRFSGNTIYF.